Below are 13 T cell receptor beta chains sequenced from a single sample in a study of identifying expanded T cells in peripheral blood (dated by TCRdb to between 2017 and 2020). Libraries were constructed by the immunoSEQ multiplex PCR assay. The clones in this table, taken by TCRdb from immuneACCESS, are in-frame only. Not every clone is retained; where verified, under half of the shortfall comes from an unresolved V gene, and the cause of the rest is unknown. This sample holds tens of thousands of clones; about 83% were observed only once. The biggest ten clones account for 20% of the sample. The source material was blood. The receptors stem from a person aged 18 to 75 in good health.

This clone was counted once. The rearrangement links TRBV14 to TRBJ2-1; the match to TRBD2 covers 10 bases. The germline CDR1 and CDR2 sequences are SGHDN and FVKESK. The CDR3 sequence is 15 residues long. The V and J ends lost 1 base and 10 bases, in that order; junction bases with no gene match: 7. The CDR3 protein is CASSQVQGLAREQFF. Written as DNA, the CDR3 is TGTGCCAGCAGCCAAGTACAGGGACTAGCGAGAGAGCAGTTCTTC.

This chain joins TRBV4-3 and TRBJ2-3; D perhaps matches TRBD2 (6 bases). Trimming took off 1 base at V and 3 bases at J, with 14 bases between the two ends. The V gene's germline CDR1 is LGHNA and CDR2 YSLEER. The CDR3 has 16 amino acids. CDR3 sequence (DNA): TGCGCCAGCAGCCAAGTGACGACGGGAGCGACAGATACGCAGTATTTT. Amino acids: CASSQVTTGATDTQYF.

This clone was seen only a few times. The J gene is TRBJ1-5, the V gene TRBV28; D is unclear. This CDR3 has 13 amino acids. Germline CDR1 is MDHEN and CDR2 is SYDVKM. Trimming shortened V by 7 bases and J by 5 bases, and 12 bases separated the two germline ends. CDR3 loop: CASIPDRHQPQHF. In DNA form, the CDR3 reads TGTGCCAGCATCCCGGACCGGCATCAGCCCCAGCATTTT.

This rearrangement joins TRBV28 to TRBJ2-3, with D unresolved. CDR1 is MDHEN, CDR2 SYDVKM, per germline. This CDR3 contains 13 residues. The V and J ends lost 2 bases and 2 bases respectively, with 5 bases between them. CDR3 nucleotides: TGTGCCAGCAGTTTAGAGTCCACAGATACGCAGTATTTT. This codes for CASSLESTDTQYF.

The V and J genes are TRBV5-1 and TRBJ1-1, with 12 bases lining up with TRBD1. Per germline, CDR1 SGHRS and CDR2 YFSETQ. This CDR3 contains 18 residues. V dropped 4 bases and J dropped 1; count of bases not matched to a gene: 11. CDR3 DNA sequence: TGCGCCAGCAGCGAATCCGGGACAGGGGGCTTGAAGAACACTGAAGCTTTCTTT. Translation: CASSESGTGGLKNTEAFF.

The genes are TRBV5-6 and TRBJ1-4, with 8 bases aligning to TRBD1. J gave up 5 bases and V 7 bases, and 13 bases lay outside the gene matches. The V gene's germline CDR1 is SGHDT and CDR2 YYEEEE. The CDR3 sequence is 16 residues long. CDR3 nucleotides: TGTGCCAGCGGTTCCCAGACAGGGGCCCAGAATGAAAAACTGTTTTTT. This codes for CASGSQTGAQNEKLFF.

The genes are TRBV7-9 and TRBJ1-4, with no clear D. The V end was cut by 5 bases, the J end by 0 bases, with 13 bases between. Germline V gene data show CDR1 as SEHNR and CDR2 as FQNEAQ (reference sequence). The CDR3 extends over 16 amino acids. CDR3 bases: TGTGCCAGCAGCCCGGGCAGCAGTGCAACTAATGAAAAACTGTTTTTT. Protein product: CASSPGSSATNEKLFF.

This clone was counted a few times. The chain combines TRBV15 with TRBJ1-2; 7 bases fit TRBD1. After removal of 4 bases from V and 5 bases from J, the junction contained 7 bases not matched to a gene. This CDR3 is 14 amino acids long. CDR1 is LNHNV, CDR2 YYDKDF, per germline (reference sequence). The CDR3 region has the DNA TGTGCCACCAGCACAGGGACAGTCCTGTATGGCTACACCTTC. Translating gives CATSTGTVLYGYTF. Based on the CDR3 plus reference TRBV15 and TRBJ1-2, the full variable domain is DAMVIQNPRYQVTQFGKPVTLSCSQTLNHNVMYWYQQKSSQAPKLLFHYYDKDFNNEADTPDNFQSRRPNTSFCFLDIRSPGLGDTAMYLCATSTGTVLYGYTFGSGTRLTVV.

CDR3 protein: CASGFRTSGSRGEQFF. CDR3 coding DNA: TGTGCTAGTGGTTTCCGGACTAGCGGGAGTAGGGGTGAGCAGTTCTTC. The rearrangement joins TRBV12-5 to TRBJ2-1; 13 positions match TRBD2. The CDR3 is 16 amino acids. The germline V gene encodes CDR1 LGHNT and CDR2 FRNRAP. With V trimmed by 3 bases and J by 9 bases, 8 bases remained unmatched.

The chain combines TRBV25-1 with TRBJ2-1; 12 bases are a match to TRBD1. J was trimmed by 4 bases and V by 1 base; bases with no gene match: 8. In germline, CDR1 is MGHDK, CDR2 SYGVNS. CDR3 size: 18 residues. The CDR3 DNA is TGTGCCAGCAGTGAATCAGTCGGGACAGGGGGCCGTTACAATGAGCAGTTCTTC. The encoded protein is CASSESVGTGGRYNEQFF.

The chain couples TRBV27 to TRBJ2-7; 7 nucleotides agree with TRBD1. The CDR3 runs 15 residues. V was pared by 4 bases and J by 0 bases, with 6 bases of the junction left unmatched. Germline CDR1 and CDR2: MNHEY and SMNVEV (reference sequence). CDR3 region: CASSYSTGSSYEQYF. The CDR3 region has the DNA TGTGCCAGCAGTTACTCGACAGGGAGCTCCTACGAGCAGTACTTC.

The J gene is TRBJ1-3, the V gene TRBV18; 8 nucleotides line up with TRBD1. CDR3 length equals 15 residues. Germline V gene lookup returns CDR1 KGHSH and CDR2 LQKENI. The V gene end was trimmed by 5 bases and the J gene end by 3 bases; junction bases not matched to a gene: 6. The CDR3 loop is CASSSRGRGGNTIYF. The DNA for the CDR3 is TGTGCCAGCTCATCCAGGGGGCGCGGTGGAAACACCATATATTTT.

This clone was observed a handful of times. The CDR3 region has the DNA TGTGCCAGCAGTTCCCTCATTTATGGCTACACCTTC. Encoded protein: CASSSLIYGYTF. The chain combines TRBV28 with TRBJ1-2; D not certain. V dropped 4 bases and J dropped 5 bases, with 8 bases sitting between them. Germline values: CDR1 MDHEN, CDR2 SYDVKM. The CDR3 consists of 12 residues.